The 2 T cell receptor beta chains reported below all come from one sample, sequenced in a study of T cells in localized non-small cell lung cancer. Generated by immunoSEQ multiplex PCR, the TCRdb table keeps only in-frame clones and is missing some. The sample lists fewer than 30,000 clones, around 90% occurring once. Sequences were derived from peripheral blood, sampled before any cancer treatment. Receptor source: a woman aged 35 to 70 with stage I lung adenocarcinoma.

This rearrangement joins TRBV9 to TRBJ2-1; TRBD2 aligns across 11 bases. The CDR3 runs to 17 residues. Germline-derived CDR1 and CDR2 are SGDLS and YYNGEE. V gave up 0 bases and J gave up 9 bases; unmatched junction bases: 11. The CDR3 is CASSVASLAGVTREQFF. The CDR3 bases are TGTGCCAGCAGCGTAGCATCACTAGCGGGGGTTACACGTGAGCAGTTCTTC.

V and J are TRBV18 and TRBJ1-4; no clear D gene. V shed 5 bases and J shed 7 bases, with 8 bases lying between them. The CDR3 spans 12 residues. Germline assignment: CDR1 KGHSH and CDR2 LQKENI. The CDR3 spells CASSRLGEKLFF. The CDR3 DNA follows: TGTGCCAGCTCAAGGTTGGGTGAAAAACTGTTTTTT.